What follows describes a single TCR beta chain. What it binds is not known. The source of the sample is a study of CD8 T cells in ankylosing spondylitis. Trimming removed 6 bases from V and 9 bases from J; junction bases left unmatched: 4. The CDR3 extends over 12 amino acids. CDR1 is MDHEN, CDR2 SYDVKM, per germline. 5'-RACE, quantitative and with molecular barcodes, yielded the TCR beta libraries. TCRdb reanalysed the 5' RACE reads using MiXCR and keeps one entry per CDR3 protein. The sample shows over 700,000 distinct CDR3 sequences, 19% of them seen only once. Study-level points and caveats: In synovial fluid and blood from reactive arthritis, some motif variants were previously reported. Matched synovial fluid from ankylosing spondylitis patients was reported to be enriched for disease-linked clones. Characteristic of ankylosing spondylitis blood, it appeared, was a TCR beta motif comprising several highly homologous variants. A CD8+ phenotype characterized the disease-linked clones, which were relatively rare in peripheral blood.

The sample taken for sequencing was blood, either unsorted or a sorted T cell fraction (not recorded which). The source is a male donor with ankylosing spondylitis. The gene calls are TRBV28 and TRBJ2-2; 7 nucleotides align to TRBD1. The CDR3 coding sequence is TGTGCCAGCAGAAGGGACAGTTGGGAGCTGTTTTTT. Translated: CASRRDSWELFF.